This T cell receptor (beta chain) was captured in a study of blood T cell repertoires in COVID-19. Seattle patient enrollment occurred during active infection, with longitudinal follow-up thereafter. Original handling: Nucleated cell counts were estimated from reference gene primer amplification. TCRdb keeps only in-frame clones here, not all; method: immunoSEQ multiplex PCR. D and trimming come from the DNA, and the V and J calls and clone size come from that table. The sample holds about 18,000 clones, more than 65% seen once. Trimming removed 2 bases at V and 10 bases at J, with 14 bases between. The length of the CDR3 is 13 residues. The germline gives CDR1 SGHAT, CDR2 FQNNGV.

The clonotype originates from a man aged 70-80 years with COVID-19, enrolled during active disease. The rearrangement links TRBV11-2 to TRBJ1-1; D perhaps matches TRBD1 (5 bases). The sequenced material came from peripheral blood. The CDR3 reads CASSLNGGIRAFF. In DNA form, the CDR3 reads TGTGCCAGCAGCTTAAACGGGGGGATTCGAGCTTTCTTT.